Shown below are 17 T cell receptor beta chains from a single sample sequenced in a study of graft-versus-host responses after intestinal transplantation. Measured with immunoSEQ multiplex PCR; TCRdb has only the in-frame clones, and not every one. The table shows some 110,000 clones, with around nine tenths occurring only once. The antigens of these receptors remain unknown. Sequencing used unstimulated CD4+ T cells sorted from spleen or lymph node cells, obtained before transplant. Source of these receptors: a human donor who was the organ donor for an intestinal transplant.

V gene TRBV10-2 combines with J gene TRBJ2-7, with D possibly being TRBD1 (6 bases). Germline values: CDR1 WSHSY, CDR2 SAAADI. V was cut by 4 bases and J by 3 bases, with 16 bases left in between. The CDR3 is 15 residues long. The CDR3 region is CASSALQGKGYEQYF. CDR3 sequence (DNA): TGCGCCAGCAGTGCACTACAGGGAAAAGGCTACGAGCAGTACTTC.

The chain couples TRBV11-2 to TRBJ2-7, with TRBD2 matching 7 bases. The CDR3 is 15 residues long. Losses at the gene ends were 2 bases for V and 3 bases for J; bases not matched to a gene: 7. Germline V gene sequence: CDR1 SGHAT, CDR2 FQNNGV. The CDR3 DNA is TGTGCCAGCAGCTTAAAGCGGGGAGATTTCTACGAGCAGTACTTC. This encodes CASSLKRGDFYEQYF.

This clone has a single count. The chain employs TRBV5-1 and TRBJ1-1; TRBD1 is a possible D gene (5 bases). Trimming stripped 4 bases from V and 1 base from J, with 8 bases between. The CDR3 loop spans 13 amino acids. Germline V gene data show CDR1 as SGHRS and CDR2 as YFSETQ. CDR3 coding DNA: TGCGCCAGCAGCCCCCAGGGGAACACTGAAGCTTTCTTT. Protein product: CASSPQGNTEAFF.

This clone was seen once. The CDR3 bases are TGTGCCAGCAGCTCCGGAACAGGGGGATCCGAGCAGTACTTC. This encodes CASSSGTGGSEQYF. This rearrangement joins TRBV7-8 to TRBJ2-7; 8 bases map to TRBD1. With V trimmed by 4 bases and J by 6 bases, 8 bases remained unmatched. CDR3 length equals 14 residues. Germline CDR1 reads SGHVS; CDR2 reads FQNEAQ.

The chain recombines TRBV7-2 with TRBJ2-1, with 8 bases fitting TRBD2. Unmatched junction bases numbered 4, after V lost 5 bases and J lost 4 bases. In germline, CDR1 is SGHTA, CDR2 FQGNSA. The CDR3 length is 14 residues. The CDR3: CASSGSGIYNEQFF. The CDR3 coding sequence is TGTGCCAGCAGCGGTAGCGGGATATACAATGAGCAGTTCTTC.

V usage is TRBV6-1 and J usage is TRBJ1-4; D may be TRBD1 (5 bases). There are 15 residues in the CDR3. Germline values: CDR1 MNHNS, CDR2 SASEGT. The germline V and J ends were trimmed by 2 bases and 7 bases, with 14 bases remaining between them. CDR3 loop: CASSELRGGGEKLFF. CDR3 coding DNA: TGTGCCAGCAGTGAATTAAGGGGCGGGGGTGAAAAACTGTTTTTT.

The chain joins TRBV6-5 to TRBJ1-1; tentatively, D is TRBD1 (5 bases). The CDR3 length is 11 residues. V lost 10 bases and J lost 5, with 11 bases in between. Per the germline V gene, CDR1 is MNHEY and CDR2 is SVGAGI. In nucleotides, the CDR3 is TGTGCCACCTCTAGACAGACTGAAGCTTTCTTT. This encodes CATSRQTEAFF.

To note about this clone: Other nucleotide sequences from this sample produce the same CDR3. The rearrangement uses TRBV5-1 and TRBJ2-7, with TRBD1 matching over 8 bases. Trimming cost V 0 bases and J 4 bases; bases outside gene matches: 15. Germline V lookup: CDR1 SGHRS, CDR2 YFSETQ. CDR3 length equals 18 residues. CDR3 in DNA: TGCGCCAGCAGCTTGGTTCCTTCTCTCCAGGGGGCTATTTACGAGCAGTACTTC. Protein product: CASSLVPSLQGAIYEQYF. Filled out from reference TRBV5-1 and TRBJ2-7, the complete variable domain reads KAGVTQTPRYLIKTRGQQVTLSCSPISGHRSVSWYQQTPGQGLQFLFEYFSETQRNKGNFPGRFSGRQFSNSRSEMNVSTLELGDSALYLCASSLVPSLQGAIYEQYFGPGTRLTVT.

The chain uses TRBV7-8 and TRBJ2-3; perhaps TRBD2 as D (7 bases). Germline values: CDR1 SGHVS, CDR2 FQNEAQ. Trimming cost V 3 bases and J 4 bases, with 14 bases left between them. This CDR3 is built from 15 residues. The CDR3 DNA is TGTGCCAGCAGCTTTAGCGGAGGGGGGGCAGATACGCAGTATTTT. Protein: CASSFSGGGADTQYF. Together with reference TRBV7-8 and TRBJ2-3, the CDR3 gives the full variable domain: GAGVSQSPRYKVAKRGQDVALRCDPISGHVSLFWYQQALGQGPEFLTYFQNEAQLDKSGLPSDRFFAERPEGSVSTLKIQRTQQEDSAVYLCASSFSGGGADTQYFGPGTRLTVL.

The genes are TRBV19 and TRBJ2-2; D uncertain. The CDR3 is 15 residues long. V shed 6 bases and J shed 4 bases, with 15 bases lying between them. CDR1 and CDR2 (germline): LNHDA, SQIVND (reference sequence). The CDR3: CASRPGWASTGELFF. CDR3 DNA sequence: TGTGCCAGTAGGCCCGGCTGGGCCAGCACCGGGGAGCTGTTTTTT.

This clone was picked up one time. This sequence joins TRBV6-5 and TRBJ2-7, with 7 bases that match TRBD2. The CDR3 spans 15 residues. Trimming took 5 bases from V and 0 from J; bases not matched to a gene: 7. The germline V gene has CDR1 MNHEY and CDR2 SVGAGI. In DNA form, the CDR3 reads TGTGCCAGCAGTAAAAGCGGGACGCACTCCTACGAGCAGTACTTC. The encoded protein is CASSKSGTHSYEQYF.

The chain combines TRBV19 with TRBJ2-1, with 7 bases fitting TRBD2. This CDR3 spans 15 amino acids. Trimming took 4 bases from V and 5 from J; bases not matched to a gene: 8. The V gene's germline CDR1 is LNHDA and CDR2 SQIVND (reference sequence). The CDR3 loop reads CASSRGRGRDNEQFF. DNA of the CDR3: TGTGCCAGTAGTAGGGGGAGGGGACGGGACAATGAGCAGTTCTTC. Looking up the rest from reference TRBV19 and TRBJ2-1 gives the full variable domain: DGGITQSPKYLFRKEGQNVTLSCEQNLNHDAMYWYRQDPGQGLRLIYYSQIVNDFQKGDIAEGYSVSREKKESFPLTVTSAQKNPTAFYLCASSRGRGRDNEQFFGPGTRLTVL.

The CDR3 DNA sequence: TGTGCCAGCAGCTCCGGGCCCTCCTACGAGCAGTACTTC. This codes for CASSSGPSYEQYF. The chain is built from TRBV27 and TRBJ2-7; D uncertain. Germline assignment: CDR1 MNHEY and CDR2 SMNVEV (reference sequence). V was trimmed by 6 bases and J by 0 bases, leaving 9 bases between them. The CDR3 is made up of 13 amino acids.

The V gene is TRBV5-1, the J gene TRBJ2-2; 10 nucleotides align to TRBD2. The CDR3 sequence is 16 residues long. The ends lost 1 base at V and 4 bases at J; junction bases unmatched: 4. The germline V gene encodes CDR1 SGHRS and CDR2 YFSETQ. CDR3 nucleotide sequence: TGCGCCAGCAGCTTGAATCTAGCGGGAGTCACCGGGGAGCTGTTTTTT. Protein: CASSLNLAGVTGELFF.

This clone came up a few times. This sequence joins TRBV20-1 and TRBJ1-1; D possibly corresponds to TRBD1 (5 bases). Germline V lookup: CDR1 DFQATT, CDR2 SNEGSKA (reference sequence). The CDR3 covers 11 residues. V was shortened by 3 bases and J by 3 bases, with 5 bases between the two germline ends. The CDR3 coding sequence is TGCAGTGCTAGCAGGGACACTGAAGCTTTCTTT. Amino acids: CSASRDTEAFF.

The rearrangement uses TRBV7-6 and TRBJ2-7; 11 bases match TRBD1. With V trimmed by 6 bases and J by 10 bases, 11 bases remained unmatched. CDR1 and CDR2 (germline): SGHVS, FNYEAQ. The CDR3 spans 14 residues. The CDR3 region is CASSSLPGQGGQYF. CDR3 nucleotides: TGTGCCAGCAGTTCTCTCCCGGGACAGGGGGGCCAGTACTTC.

The V and J genes are TRBV23-1 and TRBJ2-7, with 14 nucleotides matching TRBD2. TRBV23-1 is an ORF, and what it does is uncertain. J gave up 3 bases and V 4 bases, and 23 bases lay outside the gene matches. The CDR3 is 22 residues long. The CDR3 sequence is CASSLTGTALIPGLAGDYEQYF. The CDR3, as DNA: TGCGCCAGCAGTCTCACGGGGACAGCGCTCATCCCGGGACTAGCGGGGGACTACGAGCAGTACTTC.